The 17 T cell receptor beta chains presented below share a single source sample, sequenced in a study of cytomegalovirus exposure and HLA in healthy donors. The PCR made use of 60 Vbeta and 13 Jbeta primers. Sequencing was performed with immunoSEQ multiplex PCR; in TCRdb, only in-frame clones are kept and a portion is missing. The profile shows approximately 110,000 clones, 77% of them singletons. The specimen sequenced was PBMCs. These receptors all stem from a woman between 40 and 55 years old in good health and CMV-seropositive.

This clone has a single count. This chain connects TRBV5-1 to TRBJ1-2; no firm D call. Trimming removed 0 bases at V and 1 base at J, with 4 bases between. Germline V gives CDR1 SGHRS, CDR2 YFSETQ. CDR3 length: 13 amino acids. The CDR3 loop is CASSLAFNYGYTF. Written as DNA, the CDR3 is TGCGCCAGCAGCTTGGCCTTTAACTATGGCTACACCTTC.

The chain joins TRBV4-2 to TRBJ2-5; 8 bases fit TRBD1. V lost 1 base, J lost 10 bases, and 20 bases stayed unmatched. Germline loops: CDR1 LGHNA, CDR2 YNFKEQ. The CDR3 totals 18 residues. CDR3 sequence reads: CASSQGPSDRGERVDQYF. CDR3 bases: TGTGCCAGCAGCCAAGGACCATCAGACAGGGGTGAACGGGTGGACCAGTACTTC.

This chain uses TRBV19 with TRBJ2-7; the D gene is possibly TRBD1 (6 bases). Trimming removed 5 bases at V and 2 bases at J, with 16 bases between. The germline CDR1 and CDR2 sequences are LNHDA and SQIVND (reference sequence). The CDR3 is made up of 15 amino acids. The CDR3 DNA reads TGTGCCAGTAGTTTTAGTCAGACAGGAGCCTACGAGCAGTACTTC. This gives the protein CASSFSQTGAYEQYF.

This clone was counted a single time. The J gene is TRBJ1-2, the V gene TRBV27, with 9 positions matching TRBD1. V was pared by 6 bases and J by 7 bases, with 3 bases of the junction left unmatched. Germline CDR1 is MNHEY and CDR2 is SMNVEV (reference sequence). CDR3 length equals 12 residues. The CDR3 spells CASRGQGSGYTF. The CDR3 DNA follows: TGTGCCAGCAGGGGACAGGGTTCTGGCTACACCTTC.

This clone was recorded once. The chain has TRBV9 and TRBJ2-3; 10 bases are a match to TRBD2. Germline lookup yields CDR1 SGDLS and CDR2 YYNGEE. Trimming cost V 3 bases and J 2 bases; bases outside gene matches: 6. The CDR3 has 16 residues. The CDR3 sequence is CASSDTSGETTDTQYF. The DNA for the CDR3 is TGTGCCAGCAGCGACACTAGCGGGGAAACCACAGATACGCAGTATTTT.

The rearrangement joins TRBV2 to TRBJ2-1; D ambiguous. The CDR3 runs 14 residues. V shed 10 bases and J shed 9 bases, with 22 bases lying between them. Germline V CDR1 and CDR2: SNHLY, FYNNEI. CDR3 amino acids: CATLTFSGMSEQFF. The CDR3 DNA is TGTGCCACTCTCACTTTCTCGGGTATGAGTGAGCAGTTCTTC.

The CDR3 coding sequence is TGCGCCAGCAGCCAGATAATAACTGGACTATCACCCGGGGAGCTGTTTTTT. Translated, it gives CASSQIITGLSPGELFF. The chain combines TRBV4-3 with TRBJ2-2; TRBD2 is a possible D gene (6 bases). Trimming removed 3 bases from V and 6 bases from J, with 20 bases in between. CDR1 LGHNA and CDR2 YSLEER come from the germline V gene. The CDR3 is 17 amino acids.

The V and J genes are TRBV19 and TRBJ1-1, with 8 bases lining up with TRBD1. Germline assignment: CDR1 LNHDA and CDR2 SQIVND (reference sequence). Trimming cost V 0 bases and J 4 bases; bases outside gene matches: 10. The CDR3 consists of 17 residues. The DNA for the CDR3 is TGTGCCAGTAGTATAGATGGGACAGGAGGGTATGGCACTGAAGCTTTCTTT. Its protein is CASSIDGTGGYGTEAFF.

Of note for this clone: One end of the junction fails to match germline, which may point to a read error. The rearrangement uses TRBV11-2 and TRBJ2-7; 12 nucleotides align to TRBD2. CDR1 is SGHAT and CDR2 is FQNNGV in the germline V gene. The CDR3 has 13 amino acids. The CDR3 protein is CASSLGLAGGPGF. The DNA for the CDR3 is TGTGCCAGCAGCTTAGGCCTAGCGGGAGGGCCCGGATTC.

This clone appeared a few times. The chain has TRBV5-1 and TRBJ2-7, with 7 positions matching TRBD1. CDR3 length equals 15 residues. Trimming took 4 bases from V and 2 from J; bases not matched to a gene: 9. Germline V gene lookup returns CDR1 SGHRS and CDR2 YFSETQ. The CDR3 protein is CASSRAGTAPYEQYF. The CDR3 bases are TGCGCCAGCAGCAGAGCCGGGACAGCGCCCTACGAGCAGTACTTC.

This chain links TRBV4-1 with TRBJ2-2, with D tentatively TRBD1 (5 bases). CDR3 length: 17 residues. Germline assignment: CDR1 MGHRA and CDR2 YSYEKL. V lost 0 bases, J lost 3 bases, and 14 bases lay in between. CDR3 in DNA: TGCGCCAGCAGCCAAGATCGGTGGCAGGGCGACACCGGGGAGCTGTTTTTT. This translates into CASSQDRWQGDTGELFF.

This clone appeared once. The CDR3 region has the DNA TGTGCCAGCAGTTGGGAGCTTAGGGAGCAATCCTACGAGCAGTACTTC. Amino acids: CASSWELREQSYEQYF. V and J are TRBV28 and TRBJ2-7; a possible D gene is TRBD2 (5 bases). The CDR3 loop spans 16 amino acids. Trimming left V 4 bases short and J 1 base short, with 17 bases between. The V gene's germline CDR1 is MDHEN and CDR2 SYDVKM.

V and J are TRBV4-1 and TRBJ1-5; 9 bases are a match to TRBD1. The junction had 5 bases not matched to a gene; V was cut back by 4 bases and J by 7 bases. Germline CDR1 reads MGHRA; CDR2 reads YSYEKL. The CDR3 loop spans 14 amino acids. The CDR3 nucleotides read TGCGCCAGCAGCCTATACAGGGGGCAGCAGCCCCAGCATTTT. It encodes CASSLYRGQQPQHF.

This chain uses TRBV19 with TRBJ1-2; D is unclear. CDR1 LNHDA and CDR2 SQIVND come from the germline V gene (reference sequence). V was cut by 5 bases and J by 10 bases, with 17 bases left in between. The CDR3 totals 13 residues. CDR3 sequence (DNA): TGTGCCAGTAGTCCCACCCCCTCAGGCGCCTACACCTTC. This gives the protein CASSPTPSGAYTF.

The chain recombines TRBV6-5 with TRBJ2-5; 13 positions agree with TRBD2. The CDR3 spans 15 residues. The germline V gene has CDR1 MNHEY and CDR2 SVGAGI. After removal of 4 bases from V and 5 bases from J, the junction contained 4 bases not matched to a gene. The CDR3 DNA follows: TGTGCCAGCAGTTGGGGACTAGCGGGGCGTGAGACCCAGTACTTC. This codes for CASSWGLAGRETQYF.

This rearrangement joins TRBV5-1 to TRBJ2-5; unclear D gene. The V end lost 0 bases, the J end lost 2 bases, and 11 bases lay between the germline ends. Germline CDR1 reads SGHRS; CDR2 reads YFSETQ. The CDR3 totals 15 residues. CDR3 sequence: CASSLGPQEQETQYF. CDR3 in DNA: TGCGCCAGCAGCTTGGGGCCGCAGGAACAAGAGACCCAGTACTTC.

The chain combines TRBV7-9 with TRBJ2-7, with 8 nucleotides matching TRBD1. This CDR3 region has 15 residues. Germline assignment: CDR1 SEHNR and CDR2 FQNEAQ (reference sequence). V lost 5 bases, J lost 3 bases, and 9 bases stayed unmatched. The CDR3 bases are TGTGCCAGCAGCCTAGGGACAGGTGGCCTCTACGAGCAGTACTTC. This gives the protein CASSLGTGGLYEQYF.